The 20 T cell receptor beta chains presented below share a single source sample, sequenced in a study of T-cell reconstitution after alpha-beta-depleted transplantation in children. It was with unique molecular identifiers that the TCRbeta library was prepared. MiXCR, applied by TCRdb to the PCR reads, yields one record per CDR3 protein. In the table there are around 200,000 distinct CDR3 sequences, under 8.5% of which are singletons. The sequencing here drew on PBMCs, mostly from graft donor cells, taken 360 days after TCRalphabeta/CD19-depleted stem cell transplant. The receptors were gathered from a male patient aged 2 to 9 who had a stem cell transplant for acute myeloid leukemia, so the T cells may come from the graft donor.

This clonotype was observed many times. This rearrangement joins TRBV29-1 to TRBJ1-1; D uncertain. This CDR3 spans 14 amino acids. Trimming stripped 7 bases from V and 5 bases from J, with 20 bases between. CDR1 SQVTM and CDR2 ANQGSEA come from the germline V gene. CDR3 region: CSGAIGTTGTEAFF. CDR3 nucleotides: TGCAGCGGCGCTATAGGAACAACGGGGACTGAAGCTTTCTTT.

This clonotype was seen only a few times. This sequence joins TRBV12-3 or TRBV12-4 and TRBJ2-7; 11 positions match TRBD1. This CDR3 is 14 amino acids long. The V gene end was trimmed by 3 bases and the J gene end by 6 bases; junction bases not matched to a gene: 4. CDR3 in amino acids: CASSLGQGGFEQYV. The CDR3 nucleotides are TGTGCCAGCAGTTTGGGACAGGGGGGTTTCGAGCAGTACGTC.

The gene calls are TRBV29-1 and TRBJ2-7; D is unclear. Trimming took 4 bases from V and 3 from J, leaving 10 bases between them. The CDR3 has 12 amino acids. Germline V gives CDR1 SQVTM, CDR2 ANQGSEA. The CDR3 region has the DNA TGCAGCGTTGCCCACCCCGGCTACGAGCAGTACTTC. As protein: CSVAHPGYEQYF.

There are many counts of this clonotype. The CDR3 spells CASSPGQGLDTQYF. The CDR3 bases are TGTGCCAGCAGTCCCGGACAGGGGCTAGATACGCAGTATTTT. The chain combines TRBV12-3 or TRBV12-4 with TRBJ2-3; 9 bases map to TRBD1. J lost 5 bases, V lost 5 bases, and 5 bases had no gene match. The CDR3 length is 14 residues.

This clonotype was picked up many times. The chain joins TRBV12-3 or TRBV12-4 to TRBJ2-3, with 11 positions matching TRBD2. With 6 bases clipped from V and 0 bases from J, the junction kept 8 bases outside the gene matches. This CDR3 region has 17 residues. The CDR3: CASRPRLAGHSTDTQYF. CDR3 nucleotide sequence: TGTGCCAGCAGACCCAGACTAGCGGGGCACAGCACAGATACGCAGTATTTT.

This clonotype was detected many times. This chain connects TRBV7-2 to TRBJ2-3, with D unclear. The CDR3 totals 14 residues. Germline V gene lookup returns CDR1 SGHTA and CDR2 FQGNSA. V lost 1 base and J lost 1, with 6 bases in between. The CDR3 region is CASSLDAGTDTQYF. DNA for the CDR3: TGTGCCAGCAGCTTAGACGCAGGCACAGATACGCAGTATTTT.

This clonotype was seen many times. This chain joins TRBV29-1 and TRBJ2-5; a possible D gene is TRBD1 (6 bases). From germline, CDR1 is SQVTM and CDR2 ANQGSEA. Trimming left V 1 base short and J 5 bases short, with 8 bases between. This CDR3 region has 12 residues. The chain's CDR3 is CSVEAGDETQYF. CDR3 sequence (DNA): TGCAGCGTTGAAGCAGGGGACGAGACCCAGTACTTC.

This clonotype occurred many times. The J gene is TRBJ2-3, the V gene TRBV15; 8 bases agree with TRBD2. CDR3 length equals 16 residues. CDR1 and CDR2 from the germline V gene are LNHNV and YYDKDF (reference sequence). J gave up 1 base and V 2 bases, and 5 bases lay outside the gene matches. CDR3: CATSRSRGLGTDTQYF. The CDR3 coding sequence is TGTGCCACCAGCAGATCGAGGGGACTAGGCACAGATACGCAGTATTTT.

This clonotype was seen ten or more times. The rearrangement joins TRBV24-1 to TRBJ1-5; TRBD1 might be the D (6 bases). The CDR3 totals 16 residues. Germline V gives CDR1 KGHDR, CDR2 SFDVKD. Trimming shortened V by 4 bases and J by 2 bases, and 14 bases separated the two germline ends. CDR3 residues: CATSDPDRNGNQPQHF. In DNA, the CDR3 is TGTGCCACCAGTGACCCCGACAGGAACGGCAATCAGCCCCAGCATTTT.

This clonotype was detected only a few times. The chain recombines TRBV11-2 with TRBJ2-2; a weak D match, TRBD1 (5 bases). Germline loops: CDR1 SGHAT, CDR2 FQNNGV. This CDR3 comprises 15 residues. V dropped 5 bases and J dropped 4 bases, with 14 bases sitting between them. CDR3 region: CASSPSRVTTGELFF. CDR3 DNA: TGTGCCAGCAGCCCTTCCAGGGTTACCACCGGGGAGCTGTTTTTT.

This sequence joins TRBV20-1 and TRBJ2-7; D unresolved. The CDR3 extends over 17 amino acids. V lost 0 bases to trimming and J lost 3 bases, with 21 bases between them. Germline assignment: CDR1 DFQATT and CDR2 SNEGSKA (reference sequence). CDR3: CSARDRRASTYGYEQYF. The CDR3 DNA is TGCAGTGCTAGAGATCGTAGGGCTTCGACCTACGGCTACGAGCAGTACTTC.

This clonotype came up a few times. The chain combines TRBV7-2 with TRBJ2-3; TRBD1 might be the D (5 bases). V was cut by 2 bases and J by 2 bases, with 14 bases left in between. The germline CDR1 and CDR2 sequences are SGHTA and FQGNSA. The CDR3 has 16 amino acids. In nucleotides, the CDR3 is TGTGCCAGCAGCTTACCAAAGGGGTCAATCACAGATACGCAGTATTTT. This encodes CASSLPKGSITDTQYF.

This clonotype was detected only a few times. This chain connects TRBV29-1 to TRBJ2-3, with 7 bases aligning to TRBD2. The V and J ends lost 6 bases and 1 base, in that order; junction bases with no gene match: 7. The CDR3 has 14 residues. Germline CDR1 is SQVTM and CDR2 is ANQGSEA. As DNA, the CDR3 is TGCAGCGTCGTTCCCCGGGGGGGCACAGATACGCAGTATTTT. Translating it yields CSVVPRGGTDTQYF.

This clonotype was counted many times. The chain employs TRBV18 and TRBJ2-1, with D possibly matching TRBD1 (5 bases). Germline assignment: CDR1 KGHSH and CDR2 LQKENI. CDR3 length: 13 amino acids. Deletions cut 4 bases from V and 4 bases from J, with 8 bases between. CDR3 loop: CASSRQGYNEQFF. The CDR3 DNA sequence: TGTGCCAGCTCACGTCAGGGTTACAATGAGCAGTTCTTC.

The chain recombines TRBV7-6 with TRBJ1-6; 7 bases line up with TRBD1. The CDR3 runs to 15 residues. CDR1 and CDR2 (germline): SGHVS, FNYEAQ. V lost 0 bases to trimming and J lost 10 bases; unmatched junction nucleotides: 6. CDR3 bases: TGTGCCAGCAGCTTAGCGCAGGGGGGGGGCTCACCCCTCCACTTT. Translation gives CASSLAQGGGSPLHF.

This clonotype has ten or more counts. The rearrangement uses TRBV5-1 and TRBJ1-1; a weak D match, TRBD1 (5 bases). The CDR3 extends over 14 amino acids. From germline, CDR1 is SGHRS and CDR2 YFSETQ. Between the trimmed V and J ends, which lost 1 base and 10 bases, there was a span of 17 bases. This CDR3 is CASSLNLREGAAFF. The CDR3 region has the DNA TGCGCCAGCAGCTTGAATTTACGGGAAGGGGCAGCTTTCTTT.

This chain uses TRBV7-9 with TRBJ2-7; TRBD1 aligns across 10 bases. The germline V gene encodes CDR1 SEHNR and CDR2 FQNEAQ (reference sequence). The CDR3 has 14 residues. With 5 bases clipped from V and 4 bases from J, the junction kept 5 bases outside the gene matches. The CDR3 nucleotides read TGTGCCAGCAGCCCCCGGGACAGGGGATACGAGCAGTACTTC. It encodes CASSPRDRGYEQYF.

This clonotype appeared many times. V is TRBV5-6 and J is TRBJ1-1; D unclear. CDR1 and CDR2 from the germline V gene are SGHDT and YYEEEE. The CDR3 covers 12 residues. The V end was cut by 1 base, the J end by 5 bases, with 6 bases between. CDR3 amino acids: CASSLWETEAFF. DNA of the CDR3: TGTGCCAGCAGCTTGTGGGAGACTGAAGCTTTCTTT.

This clonotype was detected many times. This chain links TRBV15 with TRBJ1-6, with TRBD1 matching over 7 bases. The junction had 7 bases not matched to a gene; V was cut back by 3 bases and J by 11 bases. This CDR3 is 14 amino acids long. Germline loops: CDR1 LNHNV, CDR2 YYDKDF (reference sequence). The CDR3, as DNA: TGTGCCACCAGCAGTCGACAGGGAGTGACACCCCTCCACTTT. It translates to CATSSRQGVTPLHF.

At least ten counts were recorded for this clonotype. The V and J genes are TRBV11-2 and TRBJ2-2; D is unclear. Trimming stripped 3 bases from V and 1 base from J, with 12 bases between. The germline CDR1 and CDR2 sequences are SGHAT and FQNNGV. The CDR3 extends over 16 amino acids. CDR3 DNA: TGTGCCAGCAGCTTTAAGACACCGGGGAACACCGGGGAGCTGTTTTTT. As protein: CASSFKTPGNTGELFF.